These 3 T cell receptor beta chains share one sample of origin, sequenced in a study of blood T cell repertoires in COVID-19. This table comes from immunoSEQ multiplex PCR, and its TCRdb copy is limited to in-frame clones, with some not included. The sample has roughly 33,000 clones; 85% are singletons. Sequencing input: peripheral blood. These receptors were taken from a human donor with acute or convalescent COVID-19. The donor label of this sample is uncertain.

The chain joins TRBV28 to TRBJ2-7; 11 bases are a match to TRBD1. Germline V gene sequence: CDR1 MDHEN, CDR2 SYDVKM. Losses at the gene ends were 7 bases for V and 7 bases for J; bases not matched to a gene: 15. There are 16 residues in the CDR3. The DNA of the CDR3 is TGTGCCAGCACCCCCCTCCGGGACAGGGGGATACAAGAGCAGTACTTC. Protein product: CASTPLRDRGIQEQYF.

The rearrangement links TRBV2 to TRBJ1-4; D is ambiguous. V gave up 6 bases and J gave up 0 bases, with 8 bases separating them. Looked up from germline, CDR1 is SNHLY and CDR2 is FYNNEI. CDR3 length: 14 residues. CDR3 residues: CASREIPTNEKLFF. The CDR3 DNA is TGTGCCAGCAGGGAGATTCCAACTAATGAAAAACTGTTTTTT.

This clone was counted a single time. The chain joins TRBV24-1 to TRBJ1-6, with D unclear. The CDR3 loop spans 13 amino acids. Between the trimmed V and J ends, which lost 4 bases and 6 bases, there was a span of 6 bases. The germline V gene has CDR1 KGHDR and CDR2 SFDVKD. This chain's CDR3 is CATSEHANSPLHF. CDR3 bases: TGTGCCACCAGTGAACACGCTAATTCACCCCTCCACTTT.